This T cell receptor beta chain was documented in a study of cytomegalovirus exposure and HLA in healthy donors. Looking at the study overall: Ancestry clustering placed roughly four fifths of about 400 genotyped donors in the Caucasian-associated cluster. Study-wide results and limits: A list of more than 150 TCR beta chains associated with cytomegalovirus was given. CMV serostatus alone was available as immune exposure information.

Comments on this clone: Antigen unknown.

The CDR3 is 21 amino acids. CDR1 and CDR2 from the germline V gene are SGHVS and FNYEAQ. Trimming shortened V by 5 bases and J by 0 bases, and 29 bases separated the two germline ends. Both 60 Vbeta primers and 13 Jbeta primers went into the PCR. Assay used: immunoSEQ multiplex PCR; TCRdb lists only in-frame clones, some missing. The data show 150,000 or so clones, roughly 83% seen once. The sequence was collected from a man aged 25 to 45 in good health and CMV-seropositive. The chain is built from TRBV7-6 and TRBJ2-1; tentative D call: TRBD2 (7 bases). What was sequenced was PBMCs. CDR3 sequence reads: CASSPPYTGGPLQSSYNEQFF. The CDR3 nucleotides are TGTGCCAGCAGCCCTCCCTACACGGGGGGCCCTCTCCAGAGCTCCTACAATGAGCAGTTCTTC.